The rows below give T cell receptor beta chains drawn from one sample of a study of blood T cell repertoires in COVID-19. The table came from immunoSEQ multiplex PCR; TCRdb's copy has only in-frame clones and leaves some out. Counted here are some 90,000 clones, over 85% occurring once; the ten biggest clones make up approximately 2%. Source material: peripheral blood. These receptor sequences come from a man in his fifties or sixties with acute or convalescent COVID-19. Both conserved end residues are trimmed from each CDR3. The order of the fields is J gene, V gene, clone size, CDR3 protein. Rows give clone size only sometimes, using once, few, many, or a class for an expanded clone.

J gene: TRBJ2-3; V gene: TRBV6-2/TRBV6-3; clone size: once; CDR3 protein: ASSLGRGAGTDTQY
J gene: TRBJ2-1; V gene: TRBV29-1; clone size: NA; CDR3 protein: SGLVGAYNEQF
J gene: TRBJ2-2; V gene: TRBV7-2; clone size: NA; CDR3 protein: ASSDLLAGETNTGELF
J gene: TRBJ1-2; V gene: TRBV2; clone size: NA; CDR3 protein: ASSGGDRAGANYGYT
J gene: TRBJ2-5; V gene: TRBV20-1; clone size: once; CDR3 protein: SASDTGTSWETQY
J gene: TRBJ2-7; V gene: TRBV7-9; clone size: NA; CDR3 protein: ASSFFPGGAYEQY
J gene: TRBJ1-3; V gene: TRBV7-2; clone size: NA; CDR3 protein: ASSPAGGPGNTIY
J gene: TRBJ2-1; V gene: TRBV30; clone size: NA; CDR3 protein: AWSPSWTSGSYNEQF
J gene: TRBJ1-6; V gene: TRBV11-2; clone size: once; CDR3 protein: ASSADRGSPLH
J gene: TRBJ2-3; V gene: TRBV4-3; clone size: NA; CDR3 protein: ASSQDSRGGSDTQY
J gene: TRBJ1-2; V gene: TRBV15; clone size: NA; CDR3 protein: ATSRDLGDGYT
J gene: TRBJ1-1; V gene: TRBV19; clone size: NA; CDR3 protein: ASSSWDRNTEAF
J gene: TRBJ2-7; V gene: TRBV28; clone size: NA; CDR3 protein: ASSLAQGGQY
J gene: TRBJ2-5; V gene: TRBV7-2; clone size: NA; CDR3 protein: ASSAGQGVFETQY
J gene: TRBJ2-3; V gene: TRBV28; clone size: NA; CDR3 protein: ASSFFTPHQGSLADTQY
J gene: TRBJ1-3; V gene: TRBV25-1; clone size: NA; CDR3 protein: ASTRDNSGNTIY
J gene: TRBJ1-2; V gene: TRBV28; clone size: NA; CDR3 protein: ASSLGGQGAFLSYGYT
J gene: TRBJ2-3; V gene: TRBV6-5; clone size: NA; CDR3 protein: ASRSGTSESDTQY
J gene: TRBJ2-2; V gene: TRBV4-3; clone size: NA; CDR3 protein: ASSQDSTGQWELF
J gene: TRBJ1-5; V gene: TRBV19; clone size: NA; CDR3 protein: ASSIGDRNNQPQH
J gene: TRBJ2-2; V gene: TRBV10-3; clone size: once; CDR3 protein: ATQDRTDTGELF
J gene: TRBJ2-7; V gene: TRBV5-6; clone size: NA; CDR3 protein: ASRYYRDRSSYEQY
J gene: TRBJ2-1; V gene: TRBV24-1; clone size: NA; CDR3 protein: ATSRQGWNEQF
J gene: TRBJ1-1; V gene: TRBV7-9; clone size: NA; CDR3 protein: ASSLSGGLNTEAF
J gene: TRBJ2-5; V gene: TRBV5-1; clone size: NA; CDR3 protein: ASSLYDRQETQY
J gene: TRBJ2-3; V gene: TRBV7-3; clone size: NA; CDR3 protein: ASSSPYTDTQY
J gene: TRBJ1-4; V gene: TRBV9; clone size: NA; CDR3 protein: ASSVGRGTNEKLF
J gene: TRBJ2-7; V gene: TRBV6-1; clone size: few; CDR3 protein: ASSDPGHRYEQY